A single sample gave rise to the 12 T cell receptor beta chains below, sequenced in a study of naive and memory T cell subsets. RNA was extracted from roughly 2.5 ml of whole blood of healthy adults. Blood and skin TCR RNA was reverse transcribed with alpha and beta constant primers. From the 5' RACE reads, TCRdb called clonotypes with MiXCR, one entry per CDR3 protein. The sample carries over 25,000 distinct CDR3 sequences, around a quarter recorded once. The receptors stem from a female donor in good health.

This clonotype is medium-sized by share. DNA for the CDR3: TGCAGTGCGACGGTGAACAGGGGCGGTAATTCACCCCTCCACTTT. Translating it yields CSATVNRGGNSPLHF. This chain links TRBV20-1 with TRBJ1-6; TRBD1 matches at 7 bases. CDR1 and CDR2 (germline): DFQATT, SNEGSKA (reference sequence). Trimming at V came to 6 bases and at J to 6 bases, leaving 11 bases not matched to a gene. The CDR3 has 15 amino acids.

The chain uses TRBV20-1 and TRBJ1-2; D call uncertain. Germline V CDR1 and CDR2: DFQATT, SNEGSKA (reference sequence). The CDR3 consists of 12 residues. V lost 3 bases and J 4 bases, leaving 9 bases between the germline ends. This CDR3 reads CSASIESYGYTF. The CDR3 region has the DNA TGCAGTGCTAGTATCGAAAGCTATGGCTACACCTTC.

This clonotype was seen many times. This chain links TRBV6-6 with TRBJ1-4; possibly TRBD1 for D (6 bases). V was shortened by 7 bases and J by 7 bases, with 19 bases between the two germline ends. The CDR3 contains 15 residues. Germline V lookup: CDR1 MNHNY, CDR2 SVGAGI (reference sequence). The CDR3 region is CASTSAQGRAEKLFF. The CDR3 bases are TGTGCCAGCACCTCCGCACAGGGAAGGGCTGAAAAACTGTTTTTT.

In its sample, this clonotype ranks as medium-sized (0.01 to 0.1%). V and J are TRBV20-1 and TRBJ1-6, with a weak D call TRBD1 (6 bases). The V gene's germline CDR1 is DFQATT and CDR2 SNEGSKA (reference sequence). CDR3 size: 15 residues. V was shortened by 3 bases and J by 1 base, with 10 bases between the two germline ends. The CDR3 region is CSARGGASYNSPLHF. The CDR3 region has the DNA TGCAGTGCTAGGGGGGGGGCTTCCTATAATTCACCCCTCCACTTT.

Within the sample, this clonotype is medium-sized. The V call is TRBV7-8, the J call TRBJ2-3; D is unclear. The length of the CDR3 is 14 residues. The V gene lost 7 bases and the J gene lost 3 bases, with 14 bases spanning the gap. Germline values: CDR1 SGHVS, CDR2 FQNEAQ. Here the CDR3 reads CASTLGPGTDTQYF. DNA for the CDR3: TGTGCCAGCACCCTAGGGCCCGGGACAGATACGCAGTATTTT.

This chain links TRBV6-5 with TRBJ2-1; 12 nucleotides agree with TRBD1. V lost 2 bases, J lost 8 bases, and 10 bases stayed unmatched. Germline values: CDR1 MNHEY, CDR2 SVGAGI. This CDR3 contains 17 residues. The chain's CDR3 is CASSYGFGTGGNDEQFF. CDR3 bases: TGTGCCAGCAGTTACGGGTTTGGGACAGGGGGCAACGATGAGCAGTTCTTC.

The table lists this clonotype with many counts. CDR3 in amino acids: CASSLGNKGRIYNEQFF. The CDR3 DNA reads as TGTGCCAGCAGCTTAGGAAACAAAGGACGGATCTACAATGAGCAGTTCTTC. V gene TRBV7-6 combines with J gene TRBJ2-1; D gene ambiguous. Per the germline V gene, CDR1 is SGHVS and CDR2 is FNYEAQ. V dropped 1 base and J dropped 3 bases, with 16 bases sitting between them. This CDR3 spans 17 amino acids.

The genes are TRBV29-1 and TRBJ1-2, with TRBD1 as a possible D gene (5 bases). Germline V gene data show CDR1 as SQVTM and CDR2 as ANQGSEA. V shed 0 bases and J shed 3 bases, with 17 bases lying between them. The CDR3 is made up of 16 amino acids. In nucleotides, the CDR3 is TGCAGCGTTGAAGAAGGAAGGGACCCAATTCACTATGGCTACACCTTC. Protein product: CSVEEGRDPIHYGYTF.

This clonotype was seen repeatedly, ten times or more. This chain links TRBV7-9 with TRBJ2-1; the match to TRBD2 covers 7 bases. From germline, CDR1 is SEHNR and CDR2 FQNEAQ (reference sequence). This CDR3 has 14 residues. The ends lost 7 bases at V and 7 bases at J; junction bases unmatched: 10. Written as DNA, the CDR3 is TGTGCCAGCAAGCCGGAGGGAGGGATAAATGAGCAGTTCTTC. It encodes CASKPEGGINEQFF. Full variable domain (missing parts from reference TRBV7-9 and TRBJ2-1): DTGVSQNPRHKITKRGQNVTFRCDPISEHNRLYWYRQTLGQGPEFLTYFQNEAQLEKSRLLSDRFSAERPKGSFSTLEIQRTEQGDSAMYLCASKPEGGINEQFFGPGTRLTVL.

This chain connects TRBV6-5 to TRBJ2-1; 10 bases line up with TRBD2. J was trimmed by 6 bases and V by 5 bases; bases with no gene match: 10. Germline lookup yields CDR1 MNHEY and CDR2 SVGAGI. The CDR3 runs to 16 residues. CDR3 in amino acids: CASSADSGTSVNEQFF. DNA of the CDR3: TGTGCCAGCAGTGCTGACAGCGGGACTAGCGTCAATGAGCAGTTCTTC.

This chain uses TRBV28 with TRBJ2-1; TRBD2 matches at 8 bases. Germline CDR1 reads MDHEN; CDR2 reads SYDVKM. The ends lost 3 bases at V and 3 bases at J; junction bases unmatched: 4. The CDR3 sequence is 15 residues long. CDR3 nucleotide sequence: TGTGCCAGCAGTTTTTTGCGGGGGGTCTACAATGAGCAGTTCTTC. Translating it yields CASSFLRGVYNEQFF. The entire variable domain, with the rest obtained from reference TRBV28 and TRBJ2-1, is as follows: DVKVTQSSRYLVKRTGEKVFLECVQDMDHENMFWYRQDPGLGLRLIYFSYDVKMKEKGDIPEGYSVSREKKERFSLILESASTNQTSMYLCASSFLRGVYNEQFFGPGTRLTVL.

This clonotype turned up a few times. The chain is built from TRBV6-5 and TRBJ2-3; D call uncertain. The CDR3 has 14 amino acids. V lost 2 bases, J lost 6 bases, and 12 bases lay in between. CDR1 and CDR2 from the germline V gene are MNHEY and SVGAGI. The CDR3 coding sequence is TGTGCCAGCAGTTACGGCAGGCCTCACGATACGCAGTATTTT. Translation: CASSYGRPHDTQYF.